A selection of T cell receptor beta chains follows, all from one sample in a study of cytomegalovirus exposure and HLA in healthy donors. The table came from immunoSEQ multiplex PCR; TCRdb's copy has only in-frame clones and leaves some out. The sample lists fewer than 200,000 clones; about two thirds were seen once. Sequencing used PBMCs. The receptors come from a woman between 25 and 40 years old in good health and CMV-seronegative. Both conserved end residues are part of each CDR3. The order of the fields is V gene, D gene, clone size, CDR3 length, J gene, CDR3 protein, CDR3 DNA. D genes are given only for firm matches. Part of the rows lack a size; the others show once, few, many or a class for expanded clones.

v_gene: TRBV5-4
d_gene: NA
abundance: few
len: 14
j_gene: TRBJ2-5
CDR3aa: CASSLALVEETQYF
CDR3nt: TGTGCCAGCAGCTTGGCTTTAGTAGAAGAGACCCAGTACTTC

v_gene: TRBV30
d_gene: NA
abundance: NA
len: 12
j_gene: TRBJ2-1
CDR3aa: CACDRAAGEQFF
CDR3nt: TGTGCCTGTGACAGGGCCGCGGGGGAGCAGTTCTTC

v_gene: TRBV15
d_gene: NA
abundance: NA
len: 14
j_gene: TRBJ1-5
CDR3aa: CATSRATINQPQHF
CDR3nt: TGTGCCACCAGCAGAGCGACTATAAATCAGCCCCAGCATTTT

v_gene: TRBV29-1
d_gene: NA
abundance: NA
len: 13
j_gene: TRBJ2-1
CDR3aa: CSSKGKAYNEQFF
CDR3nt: TGCAGCTCGAAGGGGAAAGCCTACAATGAGCAGTTCTTC

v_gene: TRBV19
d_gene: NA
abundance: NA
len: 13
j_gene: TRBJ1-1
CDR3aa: CASSFGGNTEAFF
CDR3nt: TGTGCCAGTAGTTTCGGCGGGAACACTGAAGCTTTCTTT

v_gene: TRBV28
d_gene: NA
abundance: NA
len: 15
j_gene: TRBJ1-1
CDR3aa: CASSSPTGRNTEAFF
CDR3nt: TGTGCCAGCAGTTCCCCGACAGGCCGAAACACTGAAGCTTTCTTT

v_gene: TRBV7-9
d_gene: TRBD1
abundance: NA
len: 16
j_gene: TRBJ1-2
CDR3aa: CASSLGTGAGDYGYTF
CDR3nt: TGTGCCAGCAGCTTAGGGACAGGGGCCGGGGACTATGGCTACACCTTC

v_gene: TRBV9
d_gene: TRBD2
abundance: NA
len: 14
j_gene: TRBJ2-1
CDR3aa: CASSQAGGRNEQFF
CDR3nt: TGTGCCAGCAGCCAAGCGGGGGGGCGGAATGAGCAGTTCTTC

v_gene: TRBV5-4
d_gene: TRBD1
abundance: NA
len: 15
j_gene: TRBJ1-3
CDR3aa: CASSFGQAGGNTIYF
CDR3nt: TGTGCCAGCAGCTTCGGACAGGCGGGGGGAAACACCATATATTTT

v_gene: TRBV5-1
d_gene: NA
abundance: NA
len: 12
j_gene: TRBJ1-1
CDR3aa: CASSSDGTEAFF
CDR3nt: TGCGCCAGCAGTTCTGACGGGACTGAAGCTTTCTTT

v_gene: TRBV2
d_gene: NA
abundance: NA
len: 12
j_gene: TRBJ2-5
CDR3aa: CASGAQGQTQYF
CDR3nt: TGTGCCAGCGGAGCACAGGGACAGACCCAGTACTTC

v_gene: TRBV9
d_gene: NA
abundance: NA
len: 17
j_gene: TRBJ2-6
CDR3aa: CASSVPGDRSGANVLTF
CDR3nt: TGTGCCAGCAGCGTACCAGGCGATCGCTCTGGGGCCAACGTCCTGACTTTC

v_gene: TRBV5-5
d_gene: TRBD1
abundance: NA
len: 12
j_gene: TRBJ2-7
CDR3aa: CASSWTGIEQYF
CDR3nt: TGTGCCAGCAGTTGGACAGGGATCGAGCAGTACTTC

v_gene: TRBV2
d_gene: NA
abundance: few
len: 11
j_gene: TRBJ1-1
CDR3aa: CASSRNPGAFF
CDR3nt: TGTGCCAGCAGCAGGAATCCAGGGGCTTTCTTT

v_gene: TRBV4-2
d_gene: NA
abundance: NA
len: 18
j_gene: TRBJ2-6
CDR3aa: CASSQEVGAGPGANVLTF
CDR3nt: TGTGCCAGCAGCCAAGAAGTTGGGGCAGGGCCTGGGGCCAACGTCCTGACTTTC

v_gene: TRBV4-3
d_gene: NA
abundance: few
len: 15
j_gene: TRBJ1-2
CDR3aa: CASSQDLQASYGYTF
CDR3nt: TGCGCCAGCAGCCAAGATCTCCAGGCCAGCTATGGCTACACCTTC

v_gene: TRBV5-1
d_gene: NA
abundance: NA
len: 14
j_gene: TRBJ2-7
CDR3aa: CASSLAGSSYEQYF
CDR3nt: TGCGCCAGCAGCTTAGCAGGTAGCTCCTACGAGCAGTACTTC

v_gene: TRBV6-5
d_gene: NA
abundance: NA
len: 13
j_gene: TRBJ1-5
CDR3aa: CASSWTGNQPQHF
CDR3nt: TGTGCCAGCAGTTGGACAGGCAATCAGCCCCAGCATTTT

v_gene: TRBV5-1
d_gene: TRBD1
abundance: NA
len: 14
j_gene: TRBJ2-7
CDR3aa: CASRPLGQTYEQYF
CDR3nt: TGCGCCAGCAGACCACTGGGACAGACCTACGAGCAGTACTTC

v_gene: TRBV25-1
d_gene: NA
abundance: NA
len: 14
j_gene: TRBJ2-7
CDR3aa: CASSENADTYEQYF
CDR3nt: TGTGCCAGCAGTGAAAACGCGGACACTTACGAGCAGTACTTC

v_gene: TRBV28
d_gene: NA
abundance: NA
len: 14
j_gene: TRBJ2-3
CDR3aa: CASRSGSSDRSQYF
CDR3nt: TGTGCCAGCAGGTCCGGGTCTAGCGACCGGTCGCAGTATTTT

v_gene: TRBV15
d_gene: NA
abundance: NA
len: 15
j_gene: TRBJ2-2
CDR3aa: CATSNAGRFTGELFF
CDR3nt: TGTGCCACCAGCAATGCGGGGAGGTTCACCGGGGAGCTGTTTTTT

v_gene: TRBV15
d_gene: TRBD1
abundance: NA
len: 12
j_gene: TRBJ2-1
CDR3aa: CATSRDLRQGFF
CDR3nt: TGTGCCACCAGCAGAGATCTCAGACAGGGGTTCTTC

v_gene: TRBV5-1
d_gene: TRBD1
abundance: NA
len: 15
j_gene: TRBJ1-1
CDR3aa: CASSEGTGRGTEAFF
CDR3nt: TGCGCCAGCAGCGAGGGGACAGGGAGGGGCACTGAAGCTTTCTTT

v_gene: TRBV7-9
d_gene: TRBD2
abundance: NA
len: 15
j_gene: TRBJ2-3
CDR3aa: CASSTSGGGTDTQYF
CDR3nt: TGTGCCAGCAGTACTAGCGGGGGGGGCACAGATACGCAGTATTTT

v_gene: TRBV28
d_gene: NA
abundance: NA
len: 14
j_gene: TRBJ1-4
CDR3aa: CASSQAGSNEKLFF
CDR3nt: TGTGCCAGCAGTCAGGCAGGGTCTAATGAAAAACTGTTTTTT

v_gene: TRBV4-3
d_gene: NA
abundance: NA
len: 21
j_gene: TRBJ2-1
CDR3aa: CASSQDYGRGTIWSGNNEQFF
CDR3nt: TGCGCCAGCAGCCAAGATTATGGCAGGGGTACGATTTGGAGCGGGAACAATGAGCAGTTCTTC

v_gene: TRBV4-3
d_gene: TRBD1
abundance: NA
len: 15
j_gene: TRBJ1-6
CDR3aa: CASSQDRGRGSPLHF
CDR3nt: TGCGCCAGCAGCCAAGATAGGGGGCGCGGGTCACCCCTCCACTTT

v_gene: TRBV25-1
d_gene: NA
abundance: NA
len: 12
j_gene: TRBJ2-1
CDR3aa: CASKTGDNEQFF
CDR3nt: TGTGCCAGCAAAACAGGCGACAATGAGCAGTTCTTC

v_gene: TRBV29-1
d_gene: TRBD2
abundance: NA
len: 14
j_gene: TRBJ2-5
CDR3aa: CSVSGLAGIETQYF
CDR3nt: TGCAGCGTTTCGGGACTAGCGGGAATTGAGACCCAGTACTTC

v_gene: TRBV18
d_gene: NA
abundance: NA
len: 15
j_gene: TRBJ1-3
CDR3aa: CASSANRDSGNTIYF
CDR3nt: TGTGCCAGCTCAGCCAACAGAGACTCTGGAAACACCATATATTTT

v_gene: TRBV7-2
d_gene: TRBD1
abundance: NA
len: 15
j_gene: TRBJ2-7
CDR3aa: CASSFRTGGLYEQYF
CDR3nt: TGTGCCAGCAGCTTTAGGACAGGGGGCCTCTACGAGCAGTACTTC

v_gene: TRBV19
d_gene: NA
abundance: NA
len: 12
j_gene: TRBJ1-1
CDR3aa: CASSTDRREAFF
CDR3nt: TGTGCCAGTAGTACTGACAGGAGGGAAGCTTTCTTT

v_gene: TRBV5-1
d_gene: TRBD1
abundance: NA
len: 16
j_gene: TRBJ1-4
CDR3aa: CASSFTGQGAREKLFF
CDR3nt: TGCGCCAGCAGCTTTACTGGACAGGGGGCTCGGGAAAAACTGTTTTTT

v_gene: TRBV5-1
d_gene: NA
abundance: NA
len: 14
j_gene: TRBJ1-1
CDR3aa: CASSLIGRVAEAFF
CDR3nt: TGCGCCAGCAGCTTGATAGGGAGAGTCGCTGAAGCTTTCTTT

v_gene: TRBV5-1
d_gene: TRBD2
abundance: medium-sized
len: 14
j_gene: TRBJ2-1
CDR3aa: CASSSAGGYNEQFF
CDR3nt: TGCGCCAGCAGCTCGGCGGGGGGGTACAATGAGCAGTTCTTC

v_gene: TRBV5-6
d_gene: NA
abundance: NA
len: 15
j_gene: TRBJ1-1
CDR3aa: CASRQDEEDDAEAFF
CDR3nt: TGTGCCAGCAGACAAGACGAGGAGGACGACGCTGAAGCTTTCTTT

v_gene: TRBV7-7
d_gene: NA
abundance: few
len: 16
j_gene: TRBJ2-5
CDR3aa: CASSPTPRAPKETQYF
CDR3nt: TGTGCCAGCAGCCCTACCCCGAGGGCGCCAAAAGAGACCCAGTACTTC

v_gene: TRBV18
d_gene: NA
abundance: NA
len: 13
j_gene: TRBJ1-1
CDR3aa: CAILGGDNTEAFF
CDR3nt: TGTGCCATCCTCGGGGGGGACAACACTGAAGCTTTCTTT